This TCR beta chain was recorded in a study of shared clonotypes between healthy human individuals. Assay used: immunoSEQ multiplex PCR; TCRdb lists only in-frame clones, some missing. The sample lists 2 million to 2.5 million clones, about nine tenths occurring once. There are 14 residues in the CDR3. Germline V gene sequence: CDR1 SGHTS, CDR2 YDEGEE. Trimming cost V 1 base and J 6 bases, with 13 bases left between them. The receptor comes from a man between 18 and 29 years old in good health. Some clones in this sample may be carry-over from other donors' samples. The specimen sequenced was naive CD4+ T cells from PBMCs. The sample's subset: CD45RA+ positively selected. The genes are TRBV5-8 and TRBJ1-1; no reliable D call. CDR3 coding DNA: TGTGCCAGCAGCTTGACCGGGGAGGTCGCTGAAGCTTTCTTT. Translating gives CASSLTGEVAEAFF.